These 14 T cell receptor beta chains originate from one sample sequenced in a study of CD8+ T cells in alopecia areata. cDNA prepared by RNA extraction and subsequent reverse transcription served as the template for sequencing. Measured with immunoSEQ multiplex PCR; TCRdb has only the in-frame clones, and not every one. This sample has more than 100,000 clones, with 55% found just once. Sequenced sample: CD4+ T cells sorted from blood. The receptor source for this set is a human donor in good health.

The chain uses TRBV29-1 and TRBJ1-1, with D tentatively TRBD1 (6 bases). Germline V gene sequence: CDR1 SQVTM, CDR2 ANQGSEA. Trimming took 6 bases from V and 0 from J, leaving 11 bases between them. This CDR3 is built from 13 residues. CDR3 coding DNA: TGCAGCGTCCACGGGACACTGAACACTGAAGCTTTCTTT. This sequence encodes CSVHGTLNTEAFF.

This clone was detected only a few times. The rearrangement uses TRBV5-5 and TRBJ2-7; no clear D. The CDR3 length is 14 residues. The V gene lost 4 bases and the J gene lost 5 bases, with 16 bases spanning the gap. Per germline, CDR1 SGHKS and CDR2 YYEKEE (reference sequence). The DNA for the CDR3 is TGTGCCAGCAGCCTGATACCACAGTCGAACGAGCAGTACTTC. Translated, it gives CASSLIPQSNEQYF.

As DNA, the CDR3 is TGTGCCAGCAGCCGATTCGAGTCTAACACCGGGGAGCTGTTTTTT. This encodes CASSRFESNTGELFF. This sequence joins TRBV7-3 and TRBJ2-2; D unclear. CDR3 length equals 15 residues. The V gene's germline CDR1 is SGHTA and CDR2 FQGTGA. V gave up 5 bases and J gave up 2 bases, with 12 bases separating them.

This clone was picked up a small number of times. In nucleotides, the CDR3 is TGTGCCTGGAGCTCGGACGCTAACTATAATTCACCCCTCCACTTT. It yields the protein CAWSSDANYNSPLHF. J is TRBJ1-6 and V is TRBV30, with no clear D. This CDR3 has 15 residues. Germline V lookup: CDR1 GTSNPN, CDR2 SVGIG (reference sequence). V lost 3 bases to trimming and J lost 3 bases, with 12 bases between them.

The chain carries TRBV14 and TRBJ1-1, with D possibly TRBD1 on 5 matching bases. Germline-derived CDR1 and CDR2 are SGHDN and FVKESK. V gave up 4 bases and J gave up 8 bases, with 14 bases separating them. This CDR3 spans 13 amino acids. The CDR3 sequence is CASSRQGGKEAFF. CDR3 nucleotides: TGTGCCAGCAGCCGTCAGGGTGGGAAGGAAGCTTTCTTT.

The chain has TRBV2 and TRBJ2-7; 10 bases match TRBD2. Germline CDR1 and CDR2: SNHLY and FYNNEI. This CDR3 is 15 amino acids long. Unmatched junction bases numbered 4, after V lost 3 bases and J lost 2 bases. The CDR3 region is CASSDSLAGAYEQYF. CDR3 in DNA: TGTGCCAGCAGTGATAGCCTAGCGGGGGCCTACGAGCAGTACTTC.

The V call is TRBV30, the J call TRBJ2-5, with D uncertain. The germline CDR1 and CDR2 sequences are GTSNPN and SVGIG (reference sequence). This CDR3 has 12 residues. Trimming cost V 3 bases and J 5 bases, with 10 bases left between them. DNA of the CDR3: TGTGCCTGGAGCCTACGGTGGGAGACCCAGTACTTC. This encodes CAWSLRWETQYF.

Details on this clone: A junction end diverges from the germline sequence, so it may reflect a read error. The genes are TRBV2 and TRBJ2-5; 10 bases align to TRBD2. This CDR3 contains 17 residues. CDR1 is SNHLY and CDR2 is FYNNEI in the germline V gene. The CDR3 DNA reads TGTGCCAGCAGGGAAGGCTCTAGCGGGGGACACCAAGAGACCCAGTACTTC. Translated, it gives CASREGSSGGHQETQYF.

In nucleotides, the CDR3 is TGTGCCAGCAGTCCGCTTCGAACCGGGAACACCGGGGAGCTGTTTTTT. Translating gives CASSPLRTGNTGELFF. The J gene is TRBJ2-2, the V gene TRBV27; no firm D call. The CDR3 totals 16 residues. V lost 5 bases and J lost 1, with 14 bases in between. From germline, CDR1 is MNHEY and CDR2 SMNVEV (reference sequence).

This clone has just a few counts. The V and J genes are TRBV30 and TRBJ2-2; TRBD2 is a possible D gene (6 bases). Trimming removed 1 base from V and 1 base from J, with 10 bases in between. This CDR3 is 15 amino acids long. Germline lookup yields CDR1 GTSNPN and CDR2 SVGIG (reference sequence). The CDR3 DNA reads TGTGCCTGGAGTGCCCGGGGGAGGAACACCGGGGAGCTGTTTTTT. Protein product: CAWSARGRNTGELFF. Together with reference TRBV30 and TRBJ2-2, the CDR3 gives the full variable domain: SQTIHQWPATLVQPVGSPLSLECTVEGTSNPNLYWYRQAAGRGLQLLFYSVGIGQISSEVPQNLSASRPQDRQFILSSKKLLLSDSGFYLCAWSARGRNTGELFFGEGSRLTVL.

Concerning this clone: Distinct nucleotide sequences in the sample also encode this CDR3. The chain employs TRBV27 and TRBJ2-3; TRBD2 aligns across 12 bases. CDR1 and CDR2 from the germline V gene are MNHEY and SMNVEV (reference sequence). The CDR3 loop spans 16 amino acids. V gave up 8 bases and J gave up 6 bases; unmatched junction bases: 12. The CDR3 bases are TGTGCCAGCCGGGCCGGGACTAGCGGGTCCGCGGATACGCAGTATTTT. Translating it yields CASRAGTSGSADTQYF.

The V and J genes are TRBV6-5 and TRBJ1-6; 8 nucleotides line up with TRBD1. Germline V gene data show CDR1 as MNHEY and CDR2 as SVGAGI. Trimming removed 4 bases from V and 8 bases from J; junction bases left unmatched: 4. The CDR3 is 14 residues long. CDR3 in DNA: TGTGCCAGCAGTTCTGACAGGGGCTATTCACCCCTCCACTTT. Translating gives CASSSDRGYSPLHF.

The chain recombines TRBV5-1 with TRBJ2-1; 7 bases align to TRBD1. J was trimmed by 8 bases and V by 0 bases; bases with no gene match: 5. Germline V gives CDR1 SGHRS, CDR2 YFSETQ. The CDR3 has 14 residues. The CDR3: CASSLGQGVDEQFF. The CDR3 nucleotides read TGCGCCAGCAGCTTGGGACAGGGAGTAGATGAGCAGTTCTTC.

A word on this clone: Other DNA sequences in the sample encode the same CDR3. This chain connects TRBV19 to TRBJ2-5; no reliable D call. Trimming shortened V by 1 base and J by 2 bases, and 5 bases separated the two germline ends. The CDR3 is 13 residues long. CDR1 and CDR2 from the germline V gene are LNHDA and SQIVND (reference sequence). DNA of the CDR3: TGTGCCAGTAGTATAGGGGGTCAAGAGACCCAGTACTTC. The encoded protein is CASSIGGQETQYF.